This T cell receptor (beta chain) was sequenced in a study of T-cell memory formation after mild COVID-19. Study-level points and caveats: Researchers found some responding clones in pre-infection memory, a sign that cross-reactive memory joined.

One entry per CDR3 protein, called by TCRdb with MiXCR from the 5' RACE reads. The sample shows 350,000 to 500,000 distinct CDR3 sequences, approximately 19% of them seen only once. This clonotype has a handful of counts. The antigen is undetermined. CDR1 MNHNS and CDR2 SASEGT come from the germline V gene. V was shortened by 6 bases and J by 3 bases, with 11 bases between the two germline ends. CDR3 length: 13 residues. This TCR was sampled from a man aged 18 to 29 who had mild COVID-19 (a few samples of this study predate the infection). Cell type and time point are not known. Sequenced: PBMCs or a T cell subset sorted from them (not recorded which). The chain joins TRBV6-1 to TRBJ1-2; TRBD1 might be the D (6 bases). The CDR3 sequence: CASSTQGHYGYTF. The CDR3 DNA sequence: TGTGCCAGCAGCACACAGGGCCACTATGGCTACACCTTC.